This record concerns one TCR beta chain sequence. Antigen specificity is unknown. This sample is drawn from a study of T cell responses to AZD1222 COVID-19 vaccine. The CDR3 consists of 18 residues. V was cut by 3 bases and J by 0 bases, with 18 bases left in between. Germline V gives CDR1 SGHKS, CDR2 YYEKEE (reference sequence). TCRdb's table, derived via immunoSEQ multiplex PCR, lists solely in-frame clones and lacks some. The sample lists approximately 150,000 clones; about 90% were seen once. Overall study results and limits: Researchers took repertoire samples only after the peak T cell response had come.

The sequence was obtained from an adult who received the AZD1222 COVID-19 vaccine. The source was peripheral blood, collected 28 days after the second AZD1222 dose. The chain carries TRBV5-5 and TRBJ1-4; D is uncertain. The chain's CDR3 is CASSWSVFRAATNEKLFF. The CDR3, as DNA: TGTGCCAGCAGCTGGAGCGTATTTAGGGCAGCAACTAATGAAAAACTGTTTTTT.